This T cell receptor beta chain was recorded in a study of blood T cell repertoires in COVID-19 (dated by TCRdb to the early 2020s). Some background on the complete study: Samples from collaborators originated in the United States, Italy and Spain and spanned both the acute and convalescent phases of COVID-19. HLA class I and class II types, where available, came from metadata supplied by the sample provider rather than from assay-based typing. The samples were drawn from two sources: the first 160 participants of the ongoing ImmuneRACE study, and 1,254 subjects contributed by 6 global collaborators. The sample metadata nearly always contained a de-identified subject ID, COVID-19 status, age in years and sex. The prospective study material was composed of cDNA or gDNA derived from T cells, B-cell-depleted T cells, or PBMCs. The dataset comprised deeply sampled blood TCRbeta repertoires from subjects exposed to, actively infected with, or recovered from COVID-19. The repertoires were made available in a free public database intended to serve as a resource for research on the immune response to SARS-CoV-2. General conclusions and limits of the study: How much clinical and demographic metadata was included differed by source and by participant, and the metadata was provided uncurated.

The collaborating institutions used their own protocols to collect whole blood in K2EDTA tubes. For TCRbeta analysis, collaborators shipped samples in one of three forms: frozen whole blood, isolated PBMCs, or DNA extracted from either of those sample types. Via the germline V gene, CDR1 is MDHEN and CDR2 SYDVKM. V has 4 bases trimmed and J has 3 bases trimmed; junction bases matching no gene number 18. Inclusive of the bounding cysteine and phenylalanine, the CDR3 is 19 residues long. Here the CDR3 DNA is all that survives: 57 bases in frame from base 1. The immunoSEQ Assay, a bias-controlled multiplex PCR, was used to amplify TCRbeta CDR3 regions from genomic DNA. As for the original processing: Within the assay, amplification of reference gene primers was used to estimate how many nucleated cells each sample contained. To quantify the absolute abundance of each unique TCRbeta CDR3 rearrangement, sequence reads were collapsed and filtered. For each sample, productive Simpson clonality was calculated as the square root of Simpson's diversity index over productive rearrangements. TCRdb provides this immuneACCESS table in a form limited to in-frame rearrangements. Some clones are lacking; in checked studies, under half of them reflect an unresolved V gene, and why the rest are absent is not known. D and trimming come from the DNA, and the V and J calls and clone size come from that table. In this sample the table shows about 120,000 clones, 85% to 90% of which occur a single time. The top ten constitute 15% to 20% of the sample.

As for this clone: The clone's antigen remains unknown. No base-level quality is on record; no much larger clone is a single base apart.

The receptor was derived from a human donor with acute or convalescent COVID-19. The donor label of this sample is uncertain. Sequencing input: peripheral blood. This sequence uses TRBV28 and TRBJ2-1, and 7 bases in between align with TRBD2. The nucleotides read TGTGCCAGCAGTTCGGGGCAGCTGGGACTATCGGTGTTCTACAATGAGCAGTTCTTC. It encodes CASSSGQLGLSVFYNEQFF.